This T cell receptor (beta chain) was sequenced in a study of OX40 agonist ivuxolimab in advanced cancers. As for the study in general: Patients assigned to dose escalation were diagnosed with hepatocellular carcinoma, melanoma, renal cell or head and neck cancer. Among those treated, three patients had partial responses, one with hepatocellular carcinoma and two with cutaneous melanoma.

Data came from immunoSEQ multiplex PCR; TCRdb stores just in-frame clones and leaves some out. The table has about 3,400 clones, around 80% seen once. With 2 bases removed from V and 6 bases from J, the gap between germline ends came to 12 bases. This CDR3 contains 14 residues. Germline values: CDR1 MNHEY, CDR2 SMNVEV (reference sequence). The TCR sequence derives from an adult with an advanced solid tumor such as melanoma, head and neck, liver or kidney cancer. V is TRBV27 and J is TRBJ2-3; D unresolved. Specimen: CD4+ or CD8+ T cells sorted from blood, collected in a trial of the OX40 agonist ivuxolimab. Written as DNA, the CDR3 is TGTGCCAGCAGTTTAATGAGTTCTGCGGATACGCAGTATTTT. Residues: CASSLMSSADTQYF.